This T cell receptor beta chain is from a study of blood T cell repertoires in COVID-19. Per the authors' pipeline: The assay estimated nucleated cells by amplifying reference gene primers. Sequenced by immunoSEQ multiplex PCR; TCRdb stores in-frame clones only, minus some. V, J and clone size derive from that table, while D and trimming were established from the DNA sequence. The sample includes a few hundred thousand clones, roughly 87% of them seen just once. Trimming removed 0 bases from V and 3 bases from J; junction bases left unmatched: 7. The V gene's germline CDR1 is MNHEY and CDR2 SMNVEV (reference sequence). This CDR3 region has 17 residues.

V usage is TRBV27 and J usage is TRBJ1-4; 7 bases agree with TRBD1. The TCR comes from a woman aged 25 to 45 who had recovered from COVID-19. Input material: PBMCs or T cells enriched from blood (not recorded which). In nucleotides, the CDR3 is TGTGCCAGCAGTTTATCGGTAGGGGGCGCGGCTAATGAAAAACTGTTTTTT. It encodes CASSLSVGGAANEKLFF. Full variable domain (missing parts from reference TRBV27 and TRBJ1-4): EAQVTQNPRYLITVTGKKLTVTCSQNMNHEYMSWYRQDPGLGLRQIYYSMNVEVTDKGDVPEGYKVSRKEKRNFPLILESPSPNQTSLYFCASSLSVGGAANEKLFFGSGTQLSVL.